The 6 T cell receptor beta chains in this list originate from one sample, sequenced in a study of T cell responses to AZD1222 COVID-19 vaccine. Repertoires were generated with immunoSEQ multiplex PCR, while TCRdb's copy carries only in-frame clones and drops some. This table holds about 130,000 clones, 86% found once. Sequencing was performed on peripheral blood, taken on day 0 of AZD1222 vaccination. These receptors all stem from an adult in good health.

The sample holds one count of this clone. The chain couples TRBV7-2 to TRBJ2-7; D not certain. The germline V and J ends were trimmed by 3 bases and 3 bases, with 12 bases remaining between them. Germline V gene sequence: CDR1 SGHTA, CDR2 FQGNSA. The CDR3 covers 14 residues. CDR3 residues: CASSFRIDGYEQYF. The CDR3 bases are TGTGCCAGCAGCTTCCGAATAGACGGCTACGAGCAGTACTTC.

This chain uses TRBV7-2 with TRBJ1-5, with unresolved D. Per the germline V gene, CDR1 is SGHTA and CDR2 is FQGNSA. Trimming removed 3 bases at V and 4 bases at J, with 7 bases between. The CDR3 has 13 amino acids. The CDR3 DNA is TGTGCCAGCAGCTTGAGGTATAATCAGCCCCAGCATTTT. This encodes CASSLRYNQPQHF.

V is TRBV11-2 and J is TRBJ1-5, with D unresolved. Germline V gene lookup returns CDR1 SGHAT and CDR2 FQNNGV. V was trimmed by 1 base and J by 0 bases, leaving 7 bases between them. The CDR3 extends over 15 amino acids. CDR3 nucleotide sequence: TGTGCCAGCAGCTTAGGGGGATATAGCAATCAGCCCCAGCATTTT. This sequence encodes CASSLGGYSNQPQHF.

This chain links TRBV7-8 with TRBJ2-7; a possible D gene is TRBD2 (5 bases). The germline V and J ends were trimmed by 5 bases and 2 bases, with 10 bases remaining between them. CDR3 length: 13 residues. Per the germline V gene, CDR1 is SGHVS and CDR2 is FQNEAQ. The DNA for the CDR3 is TGTGCCAGCAGCACCCCGGGGACCTACGAGCAGTACTTC. It translates to CASSTPGTYEQYF. The full variable domain, its missing parts supplied by reference TRBV7-8 and TRBJ2-7, is GAGVSQSPRYKVAKRGQDVALRCDPISGHVSLFWYQQALGQGPEFLTYFQNEAQLDKSGLPSDRFFAERPEGSVSTLKIQRTQQEDSAVYLCASSTPGTYEQYFGPGTRLTVT.

This chain links TRBV5-1 with TRBJ1-1; the D is unclear. The V end was cut by 0 bases, the J end by 3 bases, with 9 bases between. In germline, CDR1 is SGHRS, CDR2 YFSETQ. This CDR3 is built from 14 residues. CDR3 loop: CASSLVPGDTEAFF. The CDR3 nucleotides are TGCGCCAGCAGCTTGGTGCCAGGAGACACTGAAGCTTTCTTT. Full variable domain (remainder filled in from reference TRBV5-1 and TRBJ1-1): KAGVTQTPRYLIKTRGQQVTLSCSPISGHRSVSWYQQTPGQGLQFLFEYFSETQRNKGNFPGRFSGRQFSNSRSEMNVSTLELGDSALYLCASSLVPGDTEAFFGQGTRLTVV.

This clone was observed a handful of times. This chain connects TRBV19 to TRBJ2-2, with D possibly TRBD2 on 8 matching bases. Germline V gene lookup returns CDR1 LNHDA and CDR2 SQIVND (reference sequence). With 10 bases removed from V and 0 bases from J, the gap between germline ends came to 15 bases. The CDR3 has 15 amino acids. The CDR3 spells CATSGGTANTGELFF. CDR3 coding DNA: TGTGCCACCTCGGGGGGGACAGCGAACACCGGGGAGCTGTTTTTT.